This section outlines one T cell receptor (beta chain) sequence together with its context. Antigen specificity is unknown. The data are from a study of post-analysis software for immune sequencing data. Findings of the study overall: Patients used a few TRBV segments, including TRBV5-6, TRBV5-1 and TRBV20-1, more often than controls.

V gave up 7 bases and J gave up 5 bases; unmatched junction bases: 18. The CDR3 is 18 amino acids. Germline V gene lookup returns CDR1 MNHEY and CDR2 SVGEGT. The TCR beta cDNA libraries contained unique molecular identifiers. The yield from approximately 1 to 10 million T cells was 500,000 or so cDNA molecules in total. TCRdb called the PCR reads again in MiXCR, with one record for every CDR3 protein. The table has 820,000 or so distinct CDR3 sequences, under 70% seen once. The J gene is TRBJ2-1, the V gene TRBV6-2 or TRBV6-3; 9 positions agree with TRBD2. The TCR originated in a girl between 10 and 17 years old with multiple sclerosis. Sequenced sample: blood. The CDR3 nucleotides read TGTGCCAGCACGACAGGGCGGGGGGGCCGGAGGATTCACAATGAGCAGTTCTTC. Protein sequence: CASTTGRGGRRIHNEQFF.